A selection of T cell receptor beta chains follows, all from one sample in a study of cytomegalovirus exposure and HLA in healthy donors. Profiling relied on immunoSEQ multiplex PCR, and the TCRdb table lists in-frame clones only, not all of them. The data contain some 120,000 clones, about 75% of them seen just once; the ten biggest clones take up 2.9%. The source material was PBMCs. The source of these receptors is a middle-aged woman in good health and CMV-seropositive. Each CDR3 is given with its conserved first and last residue. Fields, in order: CDR3 length, D gene, V gene, clone size, J gene, CDR3 DNA, CDR3 protein. The D gene is left open where the match is weak. Clone size is given for some rows only: seen once, a few or many times, or a class if the clone is expanded.

15	TRBD2	TRBV30	-	TRBJ2-3	TGTGCCTGGACTCTAGCGGGATGGACCTCCGATACGCAGTATTTT	CAWTLAGWTSDTQYF
14	TRBD2	TRBV4-1	-	TRBJ2-1	TGCGCCAGCAGTCGGACTAGCGGGCCGAATGAGCAGTTCTTC	CASSRTSGPNEQFF
15	TRBD2	TRBV6-4	-	TRBJ2-2	TGTGCCAGCAGTGAGGGAACGGGAGGACCCGGGGAGCTGTTTTTT	CASSEGTGGPGELFF
15	-	TRBV6-5	-	TRBJ1-2	TGTGCCAGCTTAAGGGAGGCTGGGTTCGGCTATGGCTACACCTTC	CASLREAGFGYGYTF
16	TRBD2	TRBV27	-	TRBJ2-1	TGTGCCAGCAGTTTAAGAGGCGGGGGGGCCCAGAATGAGCAGTTCTTC	CASSLRGGGAQNEQFF
15	-	TRBV9	-	TRBJ1-3	TGTGCCAGCAGCGTAGAAGGGAGCTCTGGAAACACCATATATTTT	CASSVEGSSGNTIYF
16	TRBD1	TRBV30	-	TRBJ1-2	TGTGCCTGGAGCCCGACAGGGGCAATACGGGGAAATGGCTACACCTTC	CAWSPTGAIRGNGYTF
13	TRBD1	TRBV25-1	-	TRBJ1-2	TGTGCCAGCAACCAGGGGGCGGGCTATGGCTACACCTTC	CASNQGAGYGYTF
16	-	TRBV7-7	-	TRBJ2-2	TGTGCTAGCAGCTCCTCGGGGGTTCCCAACACCGGGGAGCTGTTTTTT	CASSSSGVPNTGELFF
15	TRBD1	TRBV6-5	few	TRBJ1-5	TGTGCCAGCAGCGTGACAGGGGTTGGCAATCAGCCCCAGCATTTT	CASSVTGVGNQPQHF